This TCR beta chain was sequenced for a study of neoadjuvant anti-PD-1 for oral cavity cancer. Study-level information: Patients mostly received three to four biweekly nivolumab doses at 3 mg/kg before surgery.

Germline loops: CDR1 LNHNV, CDR2 YYDKDF (reference sequence). CDR3 length equals 16 residues. The V and J ends lost 8 bases and 2 bases respectively, with 19 bases between them. The time point here: after neoadjuvant nivolumab, at surgical resection. Method: immunoSEQ multiplex PCR; TCRdb's copy keeps in-frame clones and lacks some. Of some 33,000 clones listed, about 80% are singletons. The chain combines TRBV15 with TRBJ1-5; TRBD1 is a possible D gene (6 bases). This specimen was PBMCs, taken after nivolumab (anti-PD-1) treatment. The receptor's source is a person aged 40 to 85 with oral cavity squamous cell carcinoma. CDR3 amino acids: CATVDRTFGGNQPQHF. DNA of the CDR3: TGTGCCACCGTCGACAGGACTTTTGGGGGCAATCAGCCCCAGCATTTT.